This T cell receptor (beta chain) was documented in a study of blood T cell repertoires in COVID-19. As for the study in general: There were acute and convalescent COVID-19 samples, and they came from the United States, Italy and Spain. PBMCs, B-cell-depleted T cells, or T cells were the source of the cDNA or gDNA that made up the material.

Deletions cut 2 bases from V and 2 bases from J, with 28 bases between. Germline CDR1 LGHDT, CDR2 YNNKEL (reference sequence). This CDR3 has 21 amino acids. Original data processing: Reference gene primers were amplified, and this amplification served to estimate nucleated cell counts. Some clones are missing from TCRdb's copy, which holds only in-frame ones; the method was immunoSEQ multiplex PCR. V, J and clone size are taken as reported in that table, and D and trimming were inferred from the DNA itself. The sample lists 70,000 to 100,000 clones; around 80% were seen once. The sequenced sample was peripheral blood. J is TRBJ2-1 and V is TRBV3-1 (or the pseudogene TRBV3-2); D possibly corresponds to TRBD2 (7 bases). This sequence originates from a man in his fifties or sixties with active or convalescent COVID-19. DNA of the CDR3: TGTGCCAGCAGCCAAATTCCTGGACAGCGGGATAAAAAGATAGCCTACAATGAGCAGTTCTTC. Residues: CASSQIPGQRDKKIAYNEQFF.